A single sample is the source of the 18 T cell receptor beta chains below, sequenced in a study of CD8+ T cells in alopecia areata. Reverse transcription of extracted RNA yielded cDNA, which provided the sequencing template. The repertoire was sequenced with immunoSEQ multiplex PCR; TCRdb's copy has only in-frame clones and lacks some. The sample is made up of more than 250,000 clones, none counted only once. CD4, CD8alpha, NKG2D, NKG2ACE and other markers were used to sort pooled cutaneous lymph node cells. Sequenced sample: CD4+ T cells sorted from a lymph node. The source is a C3H/HeJ mouse with alopecia areata. The mice in this strain carry MHC haplotype H2-k.

This clone was counted a few times. Gene names refer to mouse genes. The CDR3 goes on 4 residues after the read ends, and that part is filled in from the germline J gene. Other DNA sequences in the same sample also yield this CDR3. This rearrangement joins TRBV13-1 to TRBJ2-5; 7 bases agree with TRBD1. Unmatched junction bases numbered 3, after V lost 5 bases and J lost 3 bases. The CDR3 runs to 13 residues. CDR1 is NSHNY and CDR2 is SYGAGN in the germline V gene. The CDR3 reads CASSRTGQDTQYF. The part of the CDR3 DNA that was read is TGTGCCAGCAGCCGGACAGGACAAGAC.

A word on this clone: Gene names follow the mouse nomenclature. Read coverage stops 4 residues before the CDR3 terminus; the germline J gene supplies the remainder. The chain joins TRBV14 to TRBJ2-7; 11 bases agree with TRBD1. Germline assignment: CDR1 SGHDT and CDR2 FRDEAV. The CDR3 totals 14 residues. Partial CDR3 DNA: TGTGCCAGCAGTTTGGGGGACAGGGGGGAT. This codes for CASSLGDRGD. The CDR3 as a whole reads CASSLGDRGDEQYF.

Notes on this clone: Genes and germline are mouse. The read comes to an end 4 residues before the CDR3 does, leaving the germline J gene to fill in the end. The chain couples TRBV19 to TRBJ1-2; 7 bases line up with TRBD1. CDR3 length equals 12 residues. Germline V gene lookup returns CDR1 FNHDT and CDR2 SITEND (reference sequence). This CDR3 is CASTRQGGDYTF. CDR3 DNA (partial): TGTGCCAGCACCAGACAGGGAGGC.

There are a few counts of this clone. Here the gene names and germline are mouse. The CDR3 end falls 4 residues outside the read, so it is completed with the germline J gene. The chain links TRBV13-1 to TRBJ1-1; D unclear. Between the trimmed V and J ends, which lost 2 bases and 1 base, there was a span of 6 bases. The CDR3 loop spans 13 amino acids. CDR1 NSHNY and CDR2 SYGAGN come from the germline V gene. CDR3 protein: CASSEEGNTEVFF. CDR3 DNA, as far as it was read: TGTGCCAGCAGTGAGGAGGGAAACACA.

This clone appeared a few times. Gene names and germline refer to mouse. The read comes to an end 4 residues before the CDR3 does, leaving the germline J gene to fill in the end. The chain couples TRBV13-2 to TRBJ1-1; D might be TRBD1 (5 bases). Germline V gene data show CDR1 as NNHNN and CDR2 as SYGAGS (reference sequence). The CDR3 is 13 residues long. This CDR3 reads CASGDLDKQEVFF. The CDR3 bases that were read are TGTGCCAGCGGTGATTTGGACAAACAA.

This clone came up a few times. The germline and genes are mouse ones. Sequencing ends 4 residues short of the CDR3 end; the germline J gene provides the rest. The chain has TRBV19 and TRBJ2-2; perhaps TRBD2 as D (6 bases). The CDR3 has 14 residues. V was pared by 8 bases and J by 1 base, with 12 bases between. CDR1 FNHDT and CDR2 SITEND come from the germline V gene (reference sequence). The CDR3 sequence: CASLGDLNTGQLYF. CDR3 bases read: TGTGCCAGTCTTGGGGACTTAAACACCGGG.

Concerning this clone itself: Genes and germline are mouse. The sequence runs out 4 residues before the end of the CDR3; the remainder is reconstructed from the germline J gene. The chain couples TRBV1 to TRBJ2-1, with no clear D. The CDR3 spans 14 residues. V gave up 5 bases and J gave up 0 bases, with 8 bases separating them. Germline V gene lookup returns CDR1 NSQYPW and CDR2 LRSPGD (reference sequence). The covered CDR3 bases are TGCACCTGCAGTTCACAGAATAACTATGCT. Translating it yields CTCSSQNNYA. The entire CDR3 protein reads CTCSSQNNYAEQFF.

Notes on this clone: The germline and genes are mouse ones. The read comes to an end 4 residues before the CDR3 does, leaving the germline J gene to fill in the end. The V and J genes are TRBV13-3 and TRBJ1-1; no clear D. Per germline, CDR1 NNHDY and CDR2 SYVADS. The CDR3 has 13 amino acids. V shed 5 bases and J shed 0 bases, with 8 bases lying between them. This chain's CDR3 is CASRLNANTEVFF. Partial CDR3 DNA: TGTGCCAGCAGACTCAATGCAAACACA.

This clone was observed a few times. Gene names are mouse gene names. CDR3 bases read: TGTGCCAGCAGCCACCTCAATGGTGAC. It encodes CASSHLNGD. From start to end, the CDR3 is CASSHLNGDTQYF. V usage is TRBV5 and J usage is TRBJ2-5; D gene ambiguous. Coverage ceases 4 residues before the CDR3 finishes, and the germline J gene fills in the end. Germline values: CDR1 LGHNA, CDR2 YNLKQL (reference sequence). The CDR3 is 13 residues long.

Concerning this clone: The germline and genes are mouse ones. The read comes to an end 4 residues before the CDR3 does, leaving the germline J gene to fill in the end. The chain recombines TRBV19 with TRBJ1-2; TRBD1 might be the D (5 bases). This CDR3 has 12 amino acids. Germline assignment: CDR1 FNHDT and CDR2 SITEND (reference sequence). CDR3: CASSTWTNDYTF. CDR3 DNA (partial): TGTGCCAGCAGTACTTGGACAAAC. Looking up the rest from reference TRBV19 and TRBJ1-2 gives the full variable domain: GGIITQTPKFLIGQEGQKLTLKCQQNFNHDTMYWYRQDSGKGLRLIYYSITENDLQKGDLSEGYDASREKKSSFSLTVTSAQKNEMAVFLCASSTWTNDYTFGSGTRLLVI.

The table lists this clone with a few counts. Mouse gene names apply. The CDR3 is cut off 4 residues early in the read; its end comes from the germline J gene. The chain carries TRBV13-3 and TRBJ2-2, with D perhaps matching TRBD1 (6 bases). The V gene lost 5 bases and the J gene lost 4 bases, with 12 bases spanning the gap. This CDR3 has 14 amino acids. Germline V gene lookup returns CDR1 NNHDY and CDR2 SYVADS. The CDR3 loop is CASRAQGGTGQLYF. The sequenced part of the CDR3 DNA is TGTGCCAGCAGGGCACAGGGCGGCACCGGG.

Details on this clone: Mouse gene names apply. Read coverage stops 4 residues before the CDR3 terminus; the germline J gene supplies the remainder. The rearrangement links TRBV13-2 to TRBJ2-3, with D possibly TRBD1 on 6 matching bases. The germline CDR1 and CDR2 sequences are NNHNN and SYGAGS (reference sequence). CDR3 size: 14 residues. Trimming stripped 5 bases from V and 0 bases from J, with 10 bases between. The sequenced CDR3 bases are TGTGCCAGCGGGCAACAGGGAAGTGCAGAA. It specifies CASGQQGSAE. In full, the CDR3 reads CASGQQGSAETLYF.

There are a few counts of this clone. Gene names and germline match the mouse. The read finishes 3 residues shy of the CDR3 end, and the germline J gene is used to complete it. The chain joins TRBV5 to TRBJ1-6; the match to TRBD1 covers 9 bases. TRBJ1-6 is known as an ORF, though its function is uncertain. The length of the CDR3 is 19 residues. With V trimmed by 0 bases and J by 0 bases, 6 bases remained unmatched. From germline, CDR1 is LGHNA and CDR2 YNLKQL (reference sequence). CDR3 residues: CASSQDGRDRDSYNSPLYF. The DNA read from the CDR3 is TGTGCCAGCAGCCAAGATGGTCGGGACAGGGATTCCTATAATTCGCCC.

The sample holds a few counts of this clone. The listed genes are named as in mouse. With the read ending 4 residues before the CDR3 end, the germline J gene is used to fill in that end. The chain combines TRBV19 with TRBJ2-2, with D perhaps TRBD1 (5 bases). This CDR3 region has 12 residues. CDR1 and CDR2 from the germline V gene are FNHDT and SITEND (reference sequence). Trimming took off 9 bases at V and 2 bases at J, with 8 bases between the two ends. The CDR3 loop reads CAIQVNTGQLYF. The covered CDR3 bases are TGTGCCATACAGGTCAACACCGGG.

As regards this clone: These gene names are mouse names. The read comes to an end 4 residues before the CDR3 does, leaving the germline J gene to fill in the end. Other DNA sequences within the sample encode an identical CDR3. The chain links TRBV31 to TRBJ2-1, with a weak D call TRBD1 (6 bases). Germline V gene data show CDR1 as GKSSPN and CDR2 as SITVG. This CDR3 region has 12 residues. The CDR3 spells CAWSPGTAEQFF. The sequenced CDR3 bases are TGTGCCTGGAGCCCAGGGACAGCT.

This clone has more than one count but fewer than ten. The listed genes are named as in mouse. The read is 4 residues too short to cover the CDR3 end, so that end is filled in from the germline J gene. This chain joins TRBV13-3 and TRBJ2-5, with 7 nucleotides matching TRBD1. The CDR3 extends over 14 amino acids. Germline loops: CDR1 NNHDY, CDR2 SYVADS. The CDR3 spells CASSDKQGRDTQYF. The CDR3 bases that were read are TGTGCCAGCAGTGATAAACAGGGGAGGGAC. Based on the CDR3 plus reference TRBV13-3 and TRBJ2-5, the full variable domain is EAAVTQSPRSKVAVTGGKVTLSCHQTNNHDYMYWYRQDTGHGLRLIHYSYVADSTEKGDIPDGYKASRPSQENFSLILELASLSQTAVYFCASSDKQGRDTQYFGPGTRLLVL.

As regards this clone: Gene names and germline refer to mouse. The DNA ends 4 residues before the CDR3 does, and the rest of the CDR3 is filled in from the germline J gene. This chain connects TRBV13-1 to TRBJ1-1; TRBD1 is a possible D gene (6 bases). The CDR3 covers 15 residues. Trimming removed 5 bases at V and 0 bases at J, with 14 bases between. The germline gives CDR1 NSHNY, CDR2 SYGAGN. The CDR3 sequence: CASRGNRASNTEVFF. The sequenced CDR3 bases are TGTGCCAGCAGGGGAAACAGGGCCTCAAACACA.

Notes on this clone: Gene names and germline match the mouse. The missing CDR3 end, 4 residues past where the read stops, is filled in from the germline J gene. This chain joins TRBV19 and TRBJ2-4; 7 nucleotides align to TRBD1. The CDR3 consists of 13 residues. Germline CDR1 reads FNHDT; CDR2 reads SITEND (reference sequence). V gave up 5 bases and J gave up 0 bases; unmatched junction bases: 0. CDR3 residues: CASRTGSQNTLYF. CDR3 DNA (partial): TGTGCCAGCAGGACAGGGAGTCAAAAC.